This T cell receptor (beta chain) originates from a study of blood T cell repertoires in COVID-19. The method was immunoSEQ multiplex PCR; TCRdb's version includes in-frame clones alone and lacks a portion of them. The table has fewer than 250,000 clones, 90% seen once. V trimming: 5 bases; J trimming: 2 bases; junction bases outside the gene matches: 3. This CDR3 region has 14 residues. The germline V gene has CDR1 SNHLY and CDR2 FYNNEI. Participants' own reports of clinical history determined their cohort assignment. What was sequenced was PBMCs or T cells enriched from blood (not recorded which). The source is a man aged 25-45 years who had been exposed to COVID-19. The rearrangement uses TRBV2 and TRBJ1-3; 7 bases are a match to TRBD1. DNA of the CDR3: TGTGCCAGCAGTCTCGGGACAGCTGGAAACACCATATATTTT. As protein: CASSLGTAGNTIYF.